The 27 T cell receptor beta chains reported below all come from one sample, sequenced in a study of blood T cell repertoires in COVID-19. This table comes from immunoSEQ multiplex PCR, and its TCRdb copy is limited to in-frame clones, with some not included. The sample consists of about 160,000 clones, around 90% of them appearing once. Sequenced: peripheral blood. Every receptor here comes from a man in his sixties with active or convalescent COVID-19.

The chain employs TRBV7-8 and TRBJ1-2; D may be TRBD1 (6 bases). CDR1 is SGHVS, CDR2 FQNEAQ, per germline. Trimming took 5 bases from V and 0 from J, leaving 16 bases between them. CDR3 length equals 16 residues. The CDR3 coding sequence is TGTGCCAGCAGCCCAAGAACAGGGCCAGCTAACTATGGCTACACCTTC. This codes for CASSPRTGPANYGYTF. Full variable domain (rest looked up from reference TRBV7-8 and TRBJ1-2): GAGVSQSPRYKVAKRGQDVALRCDPISGHVSLFWYQQALGQGPEFLTYFQNEAQLDKSGLPSDRFFAERPEGSVSTLKIQRTQQEDSAVYLCASSPRTGPANYGYTFGSGTRLTVV.

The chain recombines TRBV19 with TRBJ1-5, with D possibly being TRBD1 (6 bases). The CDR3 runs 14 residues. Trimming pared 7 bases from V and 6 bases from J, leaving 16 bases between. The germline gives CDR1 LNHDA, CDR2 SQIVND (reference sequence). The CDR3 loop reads CASNGWGGSQPQHF. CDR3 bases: TGTGCCAGTAACGGATGGGGGGGCAGTCAGCCCCAGCATTTT. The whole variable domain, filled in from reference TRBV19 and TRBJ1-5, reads DGGITQSPKYLFRKEGQNVTLSCEQNLNHDAMYWYRQDPGQGLRLIYYSQIVNDFQKGDIAEGYSVSREKKESFPLTVTSAQKNPTAFYLCASNGWGGSQPQHFGDGTRLSIL.

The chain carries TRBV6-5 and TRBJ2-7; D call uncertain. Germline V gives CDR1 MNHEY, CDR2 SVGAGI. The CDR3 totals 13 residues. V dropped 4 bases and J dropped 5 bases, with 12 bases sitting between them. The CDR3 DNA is TGTGCCAGCAGTTCGATACAATCCAACGAGCAGTACTTC. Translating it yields CASSSIQSNEQYF.

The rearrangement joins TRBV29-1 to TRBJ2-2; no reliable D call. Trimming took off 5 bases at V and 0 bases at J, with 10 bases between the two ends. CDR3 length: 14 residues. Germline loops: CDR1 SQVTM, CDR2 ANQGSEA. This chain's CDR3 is CSVRAVPNTGELFF. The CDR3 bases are TGCAGCGTTCGTGCGGTCCCGAACACCGGGGAGCTGTTTTTT.

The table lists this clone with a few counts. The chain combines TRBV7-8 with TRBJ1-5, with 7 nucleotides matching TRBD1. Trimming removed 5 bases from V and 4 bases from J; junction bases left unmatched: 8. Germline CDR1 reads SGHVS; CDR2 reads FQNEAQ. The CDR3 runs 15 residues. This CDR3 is CASSQIGTANQPQHF. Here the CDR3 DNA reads TGTGCCAGCAGCCAAATCGGGACAGCGAATCAGCCCCAGCATTTT.

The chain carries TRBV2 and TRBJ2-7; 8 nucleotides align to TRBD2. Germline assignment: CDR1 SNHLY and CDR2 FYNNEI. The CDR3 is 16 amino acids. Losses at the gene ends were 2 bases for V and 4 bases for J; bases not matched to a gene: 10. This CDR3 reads CASSERLAGTEYEQYF. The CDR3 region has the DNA TGTGCCAGCAGTGAAAGGCTAGCGGGTACCGAGTACGAGCAGTACTTC. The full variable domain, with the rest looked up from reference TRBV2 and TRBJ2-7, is EPEVTQTPSHQVTQMGQEVILRCVPISNHLYFYWYRQILGQKVEFLVSFYNNEISEKSEIFDDQFSVERPDGSNFTLKIRSTKLEDSAMYFCASSERLAGTEYEQYFGPGTRLTVT.

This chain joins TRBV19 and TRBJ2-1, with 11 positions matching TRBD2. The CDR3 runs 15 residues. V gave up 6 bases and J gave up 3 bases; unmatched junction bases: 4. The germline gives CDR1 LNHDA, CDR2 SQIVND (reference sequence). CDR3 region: CASSFLAGGYNEQFF. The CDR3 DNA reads TGTGCCAGTAGCTTCCTAGCGGGAGGCTACAATGAGCAGTTCTTC. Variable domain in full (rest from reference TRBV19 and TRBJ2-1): DGGITQSPKYLFRKEGQNVTLSCEQNLNHDAMYWYRQDPGQGLRLIYYSQIVNDFQKGDIAEGYSVSREKKESFPLTVTSAQKNPTAFYLCASSFLAGGYNEQFFGPGTRLTVL.

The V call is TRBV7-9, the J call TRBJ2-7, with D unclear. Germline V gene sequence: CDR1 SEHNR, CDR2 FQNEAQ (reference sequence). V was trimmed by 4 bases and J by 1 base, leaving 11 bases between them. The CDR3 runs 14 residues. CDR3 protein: CASSSTVLSYEQYF. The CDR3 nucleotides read TGTGCCAGCAGCTCCACAGTGCTATCCTACGAGCAGTACTTC.

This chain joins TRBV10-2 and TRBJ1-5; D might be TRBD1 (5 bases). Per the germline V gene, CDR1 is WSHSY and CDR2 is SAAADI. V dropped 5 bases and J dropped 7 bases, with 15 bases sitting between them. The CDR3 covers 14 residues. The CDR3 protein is CASSFDRGGQPQHF. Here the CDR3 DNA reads TGCGCCAGCAGTTTTGATAGGGGAGGGCAGCCCCAGCATTTT.

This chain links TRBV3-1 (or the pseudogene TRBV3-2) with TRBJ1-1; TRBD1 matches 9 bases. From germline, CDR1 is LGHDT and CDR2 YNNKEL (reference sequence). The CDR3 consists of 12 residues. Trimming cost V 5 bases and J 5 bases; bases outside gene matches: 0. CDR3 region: CASSGTGTEAFF. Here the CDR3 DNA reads TGTGCCAGCAGCGGGACAGGGACTGAAGCTTTCTTT.

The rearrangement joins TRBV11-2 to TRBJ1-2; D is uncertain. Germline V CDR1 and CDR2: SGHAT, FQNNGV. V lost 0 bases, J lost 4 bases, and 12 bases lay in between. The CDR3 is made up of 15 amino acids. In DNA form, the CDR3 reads TGTGCCAGCAGCTTAGATCAGGCAGCCTTCTATGGCTACACCTTC. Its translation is CASSLDQAAFYGYTF.

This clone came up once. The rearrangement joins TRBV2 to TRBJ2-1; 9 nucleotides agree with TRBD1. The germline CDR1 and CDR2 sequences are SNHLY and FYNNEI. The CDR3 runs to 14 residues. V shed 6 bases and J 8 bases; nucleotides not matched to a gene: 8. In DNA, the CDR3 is TGTGCCAGCAGGGACGGAACAGGGGGCGATGAGCAGTTCTTC. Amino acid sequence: CASRDGTGGDEQFF.

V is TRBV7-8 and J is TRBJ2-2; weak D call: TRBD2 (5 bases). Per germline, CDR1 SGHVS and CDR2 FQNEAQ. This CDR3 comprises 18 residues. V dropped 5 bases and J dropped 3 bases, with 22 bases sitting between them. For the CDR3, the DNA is TGTGCCAGCAGCCCCGTTTGGGCGGAGGAGAACTACACCGGGGAGCTGTTTTTT. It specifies CASSPVWAEENYTGELFF.

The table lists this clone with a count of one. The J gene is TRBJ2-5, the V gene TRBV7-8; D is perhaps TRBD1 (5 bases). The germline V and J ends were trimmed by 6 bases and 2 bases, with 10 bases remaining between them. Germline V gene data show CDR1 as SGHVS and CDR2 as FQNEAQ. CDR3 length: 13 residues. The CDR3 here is CASRQQVQETQYF. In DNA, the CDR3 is TGTGCCAGCAGACAACAGGTTCAAGAGACCCAGTACTTC.

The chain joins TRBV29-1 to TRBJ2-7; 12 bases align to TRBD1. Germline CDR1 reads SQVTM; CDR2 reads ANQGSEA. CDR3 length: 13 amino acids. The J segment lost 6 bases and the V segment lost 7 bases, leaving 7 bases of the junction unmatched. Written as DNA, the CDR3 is TGCAGCGCAGGGGACAGGGGGCTCGGCGAGCAGTACTTC. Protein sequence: CSAGDRGLGEQYF.

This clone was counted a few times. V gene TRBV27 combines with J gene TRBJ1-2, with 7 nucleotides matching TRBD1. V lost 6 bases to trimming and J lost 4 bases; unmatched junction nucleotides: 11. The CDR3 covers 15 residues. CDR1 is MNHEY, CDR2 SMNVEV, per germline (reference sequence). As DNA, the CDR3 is TGTGCCAGCAGCCGCACCGGGACAGTCAGCTATGGCTACACCTTC. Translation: CASSRTGTVSYGYTF.

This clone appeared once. The CDR3 is CAIRTGTSGSLSTDTQYF. The DNA for the CDR3 is TGTGCCATCAGGACAGGGACTAGCGGGAGTTTGAGCACAGATACGCAGTATTTT. The rearrangement uses TRBV10-3 and TRBJ2-3, with 14 bases that match TRBD2. The germline V gene encodes CDR1 ENHRY and CDR2 SYGVKD. The CDR3 sequence is 18 residues long. J lost 0 bases, V lost 6 bases, and 8 bases had no gene match.

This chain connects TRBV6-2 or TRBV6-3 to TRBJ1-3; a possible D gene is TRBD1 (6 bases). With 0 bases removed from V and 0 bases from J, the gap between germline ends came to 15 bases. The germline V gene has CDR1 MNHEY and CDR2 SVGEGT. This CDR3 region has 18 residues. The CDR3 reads CASSYSRTVSSSGNTIYF. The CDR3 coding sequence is TGTGCCAGCAGTTACTCCCGGACAGTCTCTTCCTCTGGAAACACCATATATTTT.

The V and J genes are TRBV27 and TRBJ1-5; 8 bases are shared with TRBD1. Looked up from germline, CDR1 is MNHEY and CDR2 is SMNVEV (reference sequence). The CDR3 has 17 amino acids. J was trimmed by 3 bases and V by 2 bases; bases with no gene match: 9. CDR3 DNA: TGTGCCAGCAGTTTAAGGGGACAGGTTATGGACAATCAGCCCCAGCATTTT. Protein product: CASSLRGQVMDNQPQHF.

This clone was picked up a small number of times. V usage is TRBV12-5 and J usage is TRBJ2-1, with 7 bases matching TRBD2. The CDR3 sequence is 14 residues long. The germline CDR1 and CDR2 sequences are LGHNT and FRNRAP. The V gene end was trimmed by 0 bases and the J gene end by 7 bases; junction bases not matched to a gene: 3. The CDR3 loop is CASGLVLGGNEQFF. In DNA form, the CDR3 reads TGTGCTAGTGGTTTGGTACTCGGGGGGAATGAGCAGTTCTTC.

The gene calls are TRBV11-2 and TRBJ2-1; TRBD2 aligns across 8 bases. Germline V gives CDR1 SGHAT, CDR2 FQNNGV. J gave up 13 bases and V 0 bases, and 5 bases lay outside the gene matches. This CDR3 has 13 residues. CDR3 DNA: TGTGCCAGCAGCTTAGATCGAAGCGGGGGCCAGTTCTTC. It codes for CASSLDRSGGQFF.

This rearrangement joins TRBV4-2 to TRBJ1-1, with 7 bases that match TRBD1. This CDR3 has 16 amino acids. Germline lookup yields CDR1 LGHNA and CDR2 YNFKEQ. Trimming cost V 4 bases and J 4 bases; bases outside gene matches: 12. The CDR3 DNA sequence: TGTGCCAGCAGCCCCCCGGAGGGGGCGCTGGGCACTGAAGCTTTCTTT. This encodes CASSPPEGALGTEAFF.

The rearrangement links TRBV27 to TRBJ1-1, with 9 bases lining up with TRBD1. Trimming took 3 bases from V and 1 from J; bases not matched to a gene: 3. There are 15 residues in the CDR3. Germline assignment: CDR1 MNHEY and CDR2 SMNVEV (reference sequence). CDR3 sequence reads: CASSLMGQGNTEAFF. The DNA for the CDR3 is TGTGCCAGCAGTTTGATGGGACAGGGGAACACTGAAGCTTTCTTT.

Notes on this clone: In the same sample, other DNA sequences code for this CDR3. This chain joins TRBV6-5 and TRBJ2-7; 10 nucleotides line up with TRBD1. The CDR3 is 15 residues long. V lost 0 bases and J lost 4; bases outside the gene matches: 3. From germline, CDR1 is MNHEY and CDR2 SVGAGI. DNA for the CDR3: TGTGCCAGCAGTTACTCCGGACAGGGGGTTTACGAGCAGTACTTC. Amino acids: CASSYSGQGVYEQYF.

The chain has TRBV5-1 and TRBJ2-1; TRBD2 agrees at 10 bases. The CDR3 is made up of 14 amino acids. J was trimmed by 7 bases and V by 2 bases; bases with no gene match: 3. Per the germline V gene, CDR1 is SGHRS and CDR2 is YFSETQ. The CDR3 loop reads CASSFTSGTNEQFF. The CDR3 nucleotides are TGCGCCAGCAGCTTCACTAGCGGGACGAATGAGCAGTTCTTC.

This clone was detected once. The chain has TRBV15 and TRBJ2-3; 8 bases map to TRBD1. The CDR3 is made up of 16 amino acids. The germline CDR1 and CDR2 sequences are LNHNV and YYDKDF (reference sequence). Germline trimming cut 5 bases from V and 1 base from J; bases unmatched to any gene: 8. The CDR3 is CATSLKQGVGTDTQYF. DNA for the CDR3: TGTGCCACCAGCCTTAAACAGGGGGTGGGCACAGATACGCAGTATTTT.

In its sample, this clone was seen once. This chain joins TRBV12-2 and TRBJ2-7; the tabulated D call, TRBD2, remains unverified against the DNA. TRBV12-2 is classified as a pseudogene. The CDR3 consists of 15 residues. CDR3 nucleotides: TGTGCAAGTCGCTTAGAACGCGGGGGGGCTTACGAGCAGTACTTC. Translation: CASRLERGGAYEQYF.